The 8 T cell receptor beta chains below come from one sample, sequenced in a study of control samples from healthy donors and cancer patients. Libraries were prepared by immunoSEQ multiplex PCR; TCRdb keeps only in-frame clonotypes and omits some of them. The sample shows about 100,000 clones, approximately 80% of them seen only once. Sequencing was done on a sample of blood. All receptors come from a man aged 25 to 40 in good health.

The chain combines TRBV6-6 with TRBJ2-7, with 9 bases matching TRBD1. CDR1 is MNHNY and CDR2 is SVGAGI in the germline V gene (reference sequence). The CDR3 loop spans 13 amino acids. Germline trimming cut 2 bases from V and 10 bases from J; bases unmatched to any gene: 6. In DNA form, the CDR3 reads TGTGCCAGCAGTTACCGGGACAGGGTTCCCCAGTACTTC. It translates to CASSYRDRVPQYF.

The V gene is TRBV15, the J gene TRBJ2-1; 8 bases are shared with TRBD2. The CDR3 is made up of 17 amino acids. The trim removed 0 bases at V and 6 bases at J, leaving 10 bases unmatched. Germline V gives CDR1 LNHNV, CDR2 YYDKDF (reference sequence). In nucleotides, the CDR3 is TGTGCCACCAGCAGAGAAGCTGAACTAGCGGCCCCCAATGAGCAGTTCTTC. This encodes CATSREAELAAPNEQFF.

V usage is TRBV2 and J usage is TRBJ2-1; 8 nucleotides match TRBD2. J lost 9 bases, V lost 7 bases, and 8 bases had no gene match. Germline loops: CDR1 SNHLY, CDR2 FYNNEI. The CDR3 length is 13 residues. The CDR3 reads CASMTVAGPEQFF. Here the CDR3 DNA reads TGTGCCAGCATGACCGTAGCGGGGCCTGAGCAGTTCTTC.

This clone was observed a handful of times. The chain couples TRBV6-6 to TRBJ1-1; TRBD1 agrees at 11 bases. V trimming: 6 bases; J trimming: 1 base; junction bases outside the gene matches: 10. The CDR3 covers 17 residues. CDR1 and CDR2 from the germline V gene are MNHNY and SVGAGI (reference sequence). DNA of the CDR3: TGTGCCAGCAGCCGAACATGGACAGGGGGCAGGAACACTGAAGCTTTCTTT. It is translated as CASSRTWTGGRNTEAFF.

For the CDR3, the DNA is TGTGCCAGCAGCCAAGATCGCGGCACGAACACTGAAGCTTTCTTT. Protein: CASSQDRGTNTEAFF. V is TRBV4-2 and J is TRBJ1-1, with D unclear. Deletions cut 0 bases from V and 1 base from J, with 9 bases between. This CDR3 region has 15 residues. Germline assignment: CDR1 LGHNA and CDR2 YNFKEQ.

The rearrangement joins TRBV2 to TRBJ1-2; tentative D call: TRBD1 (6 bases). This CDR3 has 15 residues. Germline CDR1 SNHLY, CDR2 FYNNEI. V gave up 3 bases and J gave up 4 bases, with 15 bases separating them. CDR3 bases: TGTGCCAGCAGTGATGCGGCAGGGGCCTCCTATGGCTACACCTTC. This sequence encodes CASSDAAGASYGYTF.

On this clone itself: In the same sample, other DNA sequences code for this CDR3. The V call is TRBV6-5, the J call TRBJ2-7; 8 nucleotides align to TRBD1. This CDR3 spans 15 amino acids. In germline, CDR1 is MNHEY, CDR2 SVGAGI. Trimming cost V 6 bases and J 3 bases; bases outside gene matches: 10. CDR3 nucleotide sequence: TGTGCCAGCAGAGCCCTTGGGACAGGCAACTACGAGCAGTACTTC. This sequence encodes CASRALGTGNYEQYF.

The rearrangement joins TRBV5-8 to TRBJ2-1; D is unresolved. V lost 4 bases and J 5 bases, leaving 7 bases between the germline ends. The CDR3 runs to 12 residues. CDR1 is SGHTS and CDR2 is YDEGEE in the germline V gene. The CDR3 nucleotides read TGTGCCAGCAGCCGGGCCCACAATGAGCAGTTCTTC. Protein product: CASSRAHNEQFF.